The sample holds a few counts of the clone carrying this TCR beta chain. TCRdb's copy holds only in-frame clones and misses some; the assay was immunoSEQ multiplex PCR. The data hold hundreds of thousands of clones, with roughly 88% observed a single time. The data derive from a study of cytomegalovirus exposure and HLA in healthy donors. V lost 8 bases, J lost 6 bases, and 10 bases stayed unmatched. Per the germline V gene, CDR1 is GTSNPN and CDR2 is SVGIG (reference sequence). The CDR3 is 14 amino acids. The sequencing input was PBMCs. The sequence was obtained from a woman younger than 45 in good health and CMV-seropositive. J is TRBJ2-1 and V is TRBV30; 10 bases line up with TRBD2. The CDR3 nucleotides are TGTGCCGCGTCTACTAGCGGGAAGTCCAATGAGCAGTTCTTC. Protein: CAASTSGKSNEQFF.